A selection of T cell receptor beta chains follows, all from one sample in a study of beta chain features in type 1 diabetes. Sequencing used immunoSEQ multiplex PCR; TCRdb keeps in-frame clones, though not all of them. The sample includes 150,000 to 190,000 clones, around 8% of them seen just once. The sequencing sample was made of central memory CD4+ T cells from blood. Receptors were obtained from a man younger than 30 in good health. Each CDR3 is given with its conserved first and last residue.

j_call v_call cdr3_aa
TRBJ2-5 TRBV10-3 CAIKSQGAGETQYF
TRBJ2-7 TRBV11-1 CASSLSSSSKAYEQYF
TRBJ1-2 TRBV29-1 CSVGDRDYGYTF
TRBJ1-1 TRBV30 CAWRKDSPATEAFF
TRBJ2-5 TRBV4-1 CASSQDAGGAVGETQYF
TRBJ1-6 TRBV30 CAWSVGGVTSPLHF
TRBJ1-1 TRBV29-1 CSVAPPTGAEAFF
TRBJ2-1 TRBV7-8 CASSPRGSGRGNNEQFF
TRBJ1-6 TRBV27 CATREGGRNSPLHF
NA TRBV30 CAWRSGGSETQYF
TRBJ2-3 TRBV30 CAWSVNTDTQYF
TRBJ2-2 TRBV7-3 CASSLKQGNTGELFF
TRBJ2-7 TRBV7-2 CASSLKVDSYYEQYF
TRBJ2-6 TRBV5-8 CASSFFQGTGANVLTF
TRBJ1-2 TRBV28 CASSVGGGNYGYTF
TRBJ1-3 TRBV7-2 CASSYGTGVRGNTIYF
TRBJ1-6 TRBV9 CASSDSTVGGSSYNSPLHF
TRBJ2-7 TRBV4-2 CASSQTLRQGSYEQYF
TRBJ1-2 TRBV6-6 CASSSGQGYGYTF
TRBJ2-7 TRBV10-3 CAIKAGGEAYEQYF
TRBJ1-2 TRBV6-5 CASRTSGSGGYTF
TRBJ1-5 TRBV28 CASSLENQPQHF
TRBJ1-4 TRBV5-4 CASSLAGTNEKLFF
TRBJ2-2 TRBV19 CASSIQREGRGGELFF
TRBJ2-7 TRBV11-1 CASSLSGNPTGGYEQYF
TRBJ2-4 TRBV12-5 CASGLTENIQYF
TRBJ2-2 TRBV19 CASSIIVGNTGELFF
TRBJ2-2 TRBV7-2 CASSRWKRTNTGELFF
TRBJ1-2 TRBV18 CASSPPSVGALPFYGYTF
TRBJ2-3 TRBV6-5 CASSIQGWGTDTQYF
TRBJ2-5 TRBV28 CASNPVAVPGETQYF
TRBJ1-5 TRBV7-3 CASRRTGNQPQHF
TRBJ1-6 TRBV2 CASSTRDFYSPLHF
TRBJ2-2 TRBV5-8 CASSSAGQGAGELFF
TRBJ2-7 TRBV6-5 CASSYSRTDPYEQYF
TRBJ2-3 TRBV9 CASSESLAGAITDTQYF
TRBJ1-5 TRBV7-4 CASSGWRDRRQPQHF
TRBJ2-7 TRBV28 CASISDRSYEQYFF
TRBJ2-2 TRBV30 CAWSGVSGGTGELFF
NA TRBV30 CACNRGQVNYEQYF
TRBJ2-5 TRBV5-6 CASSFRAGKETQYF
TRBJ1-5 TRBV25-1 CASSESRSSNQPQHF
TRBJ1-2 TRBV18 CASSPREGVYGYTF
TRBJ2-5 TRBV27 CASSRTGTRGETQYF
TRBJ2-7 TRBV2 CASREGGAGGEQYF
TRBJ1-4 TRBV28 CASTSRATNEKLFF
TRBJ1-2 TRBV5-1 CASSLMGTGNGYTF
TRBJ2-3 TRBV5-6 CASSYGLAGADTQYF
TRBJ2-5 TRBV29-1 CSVVPRQGGQETQYF